This T cell receptor (beta chain) is from a study of blood T cell repertoires in COVID-19. From germline, CDR1 is LGHNT and CDR2 FRNRAP. The junction had 5 bases not matched to a gene; V was cut back by 6 bases and J by 8 bases. The CDR3 runs to 14 residues. Source study methods: From reference gene primer amplification, estimates of nucleated cell counts were derived. Libraries were prepared by immunoSEQ multiplex PCR; TCRdb keeps only in-frame clonotypes and omits some of them. V and J calls and clone size are copied from that table; D and trimming were computed from the DNA. The sample carries nearly 110,000 clones, about nine tenths recorded once.

The sequence was collected from a man aged 45 to 65 with active or convalescent COVID-19. The chain couples TRBV12-5 to TRBJ2-1; 12 bases align to TRBD2. Sequencing input: peripheral blood. CDR3 sequence: CASGPSGRADEQFF. CDR3 DNA sequence: TGTGCTAGTGGCCCTAGCGGGAGGGCCGATGAGCAGTTCTTC.